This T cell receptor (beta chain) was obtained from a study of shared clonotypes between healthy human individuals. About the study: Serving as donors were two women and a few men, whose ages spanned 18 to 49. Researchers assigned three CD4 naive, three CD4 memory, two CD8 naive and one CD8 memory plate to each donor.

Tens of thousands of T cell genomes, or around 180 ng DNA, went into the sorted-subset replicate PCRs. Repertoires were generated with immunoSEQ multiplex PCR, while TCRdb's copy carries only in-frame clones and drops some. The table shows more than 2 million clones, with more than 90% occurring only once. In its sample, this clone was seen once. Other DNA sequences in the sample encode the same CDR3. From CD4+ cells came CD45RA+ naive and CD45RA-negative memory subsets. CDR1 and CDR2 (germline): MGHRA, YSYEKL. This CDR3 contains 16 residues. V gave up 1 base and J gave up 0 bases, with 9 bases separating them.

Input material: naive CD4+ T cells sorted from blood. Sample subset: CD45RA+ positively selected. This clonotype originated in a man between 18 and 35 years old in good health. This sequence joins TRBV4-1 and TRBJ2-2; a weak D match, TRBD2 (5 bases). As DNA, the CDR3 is TGCGCCAGCAGCCAAGCGGGAACAGCGAACACCGGGGAGCTGTTTTTT. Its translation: CASSQAGTANTGELFF.